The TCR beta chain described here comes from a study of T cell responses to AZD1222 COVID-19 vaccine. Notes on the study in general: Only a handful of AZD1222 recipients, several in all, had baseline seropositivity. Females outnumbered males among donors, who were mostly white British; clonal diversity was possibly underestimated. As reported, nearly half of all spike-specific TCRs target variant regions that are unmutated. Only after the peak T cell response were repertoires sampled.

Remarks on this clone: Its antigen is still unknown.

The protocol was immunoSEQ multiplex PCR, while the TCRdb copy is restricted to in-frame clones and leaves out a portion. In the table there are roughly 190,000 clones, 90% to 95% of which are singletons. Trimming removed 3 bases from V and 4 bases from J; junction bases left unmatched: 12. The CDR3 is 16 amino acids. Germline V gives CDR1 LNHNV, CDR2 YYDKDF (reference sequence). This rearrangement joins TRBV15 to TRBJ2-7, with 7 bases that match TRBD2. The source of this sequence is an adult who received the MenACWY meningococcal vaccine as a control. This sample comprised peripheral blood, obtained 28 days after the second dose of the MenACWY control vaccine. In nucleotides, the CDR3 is TGTGCCACCAGCAGGGGCGGCGAAGCGGGAATGTACGAGCAGTACTTC. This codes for CATSRGGEAGMYEQYF.